These 20 T cell receptor beta chains were sequenced from one sample in a study of blood T cell repertoires in COVID-19 (TCRdb year 2020). Libraries were built with the immunoSEQ multiplex PCR assay. Not all clones reach the TCRdb copy of this immuneACCESS table, which keeps in-frame sequences only. Checked studies attribute under half of the gap to unresolved V genes and leave the rest unexplained. The sample table records under 400,000 clones; nearly 90% of these occur just once. Of the sample, 6.5% to 8% is held by the ten largest clones. Sequenced sample: peripheral blood. These receptors were obtained from a man aged 18 to 29 with active or convalescent COVID-19.

The V gene is TRBV2, the J gene TRBJ1-2; tentatively, D is TRBD1 (5 bases). The V gene lost 3 bases and the J gene lost 4 bases, with 9 bases spanning the gap. Germline CDR1 SNHLY, CDR2 FYNNEI. This CDR3 comprises 13 residues. In DNA, the CDR3 is TGTGCCAGCAGTGACCAGGGTCCCTATGGCTACACCTTC. Translation gives CASSDQGPYGYTF.

This clone was found a few times. This chain uses TRBV7-9 with TRBJ2-5; D gene uncertain. The ends were cut back, 2 bases at V and 2 bases at J, with 9 bases in the middle. The germline V gene encodes CDR1 SEHNR and CDR2 FQNEAQ (reference sequence). The length of the CDR3 is 14 residues. CDR3 in amino acids: CASSLLQEQETQYF. In nucleotides, the CDR3 is TGTGCCAGCAGCTTACTCCAGGAACAAGAGACCCAGTACTTC. Full variable domain (remainder filled in from reference TRBV7-9 and TRBJ2-5): DTGVSQNPRHKITKRGQNVTFRCDPISEHNRLYWYRQTLGQGPEFLTYFQNEAQLEKSRLLSDRFSAERPKGSFSTLEIQRTEQGDSAMYLCASSLLQEQETQYFGPGTRLLVL.

The genes are TRBV11-3 and TRBJ2-5; 13 bases agree with TRBD2. CDR1 and CDR2 from the germline V gene are SGHNT and YENEEA. This CDR3 is 17 amino acids long. V shed 5 bases and J 3 bases; nucleotides not matched to a gene: 9. This CDR3 is CASSLTSGGTRKETQYF. The DNA of the CDR3 is TGTGCCAGCAGCCTGACTAGCGGGGGGACCCGAAAAGAGACCCAGTACTTC.

The chain combines TRBV10-3 with TRBJ1-2; TRBD1 agrees at 12 bases. The germline V gene has CDR1 ENHRY and CDR2 SYGVKD. The CDR3 spans 15 residues. The J segment lost 2 bases and the V segment lost 6 bases, leaving 4 bases of the junction unmatched. The CDR3 spells CAISVGTGGNYGYTF. CDR3 coding DNA: TGTGCCATCAGCGTGGGGACAGGGGGCAACTATGGCTACACCTTC.

About this clone: At one end, the junction sequence differs from germline, possibly due to a read error. The rearrangement joins TRBV7-2 to TRBJ2-7; 10 nucleotides align to TRBD1. The CDR3 totals 13 residues. Germline values: CDR1 SGHTA, CDR2 FQGNSA. This CDR3 reads CASSARDRGRNHF. The CDR3 DNA follows: TGTGCCAGCAGCGCCCGGGACAGGGGCCGCAATCACTTC. Full variable domain (outside the CDR3, taken from reference TRBV7-2 and TRBJ2-7): GAGVSQSPSNKVTEKGKDVELRCDPISGHTALYWYRQSLGQGLEFLIYFQGNSAPDKSGLPSDRFSAERTGGSVSTLTIQRTQQEDSAVYLCASSARDRGRNHFGPGTRLTVT.

The V call is TRBV24-1, the J call TRBJ2-1; 9 nucleotides line up with TRBD2. Germline CDR1 and CDR2: KGHDR and SFDVKD. The CDR3 is made up of 15 amino acids. Unmatched junction bases numbered 5, after V lost 0 bases and J lost 9 bases. Written as DNA, the CDR3 is TGTGCCACCAGTGATTTGGCGTTAGCGGGGGTTGAGCAGTTCTTC. Amino acids: CATSDLALAGVEQFF.

The J gene is TRBJ2-5, the V gene TRBV2; TRBD2 aligns across 7 bases. Germline-derived CDR1 and CDR2 are SNHLY and FYNNEI. This CDR3 has 12 residues. The trim removed 6 bases at V and 5 bases at J, leaving 3 bases unmatched. The CDR3 here is CASRTSVETQYF. CDR3 DNA sequence: TGTGCCAGCAGAACTAGCGTGGAGACCCAGTACTTC.

The chain couples TRBV6-5 to TRBJ1-2; TRBD1 might be the D (6 bases). Germline values: CDR1 MNHEY, CDR2 SVGAGI. This CDR3 has 14 residues. V was pared by 6 bases and J by 4 bases, with 15 bases between. The CDR3 DNA reads TGTGCCAGCAGACCAGGGGACCTAGTCTATGGCTACACCTTC. This gives the protein CASRPGDLVYGYTF.

This sequence joins TRBV7-2 and TRBJ1-1; D is uncertain. This CDR3 has 14 amino acids. The V end was cut by 3 bases, the J end by 2 bases, with 10 bases between. From germline, CDR1 is SGHTA and CDR2 FQGNSA. The CDR3 DNA follows: TGTGCCAGCAGCTTGTCCGGCGGAAACACTGAAGCTTTCTTT. Amino acid sequence: CASSLSGGNTEAFF.

The rearrangement joins TRBV6-5 to TRBJ2-7, with 10 bases matching TRBD2. This CDR3 is built from 14 residues. The germline V gene encodes CDR1 MNHEY and CDR2 SVGAGI. V trimming: 5 bases; J trimming: 5 bases; junction bases outside the gene matches: 6. CDR3 bases: TGTGCCAGCAGTCCAGCGGGAGGGCTCCACGAGCAGTACTTC. Translation gives CASSPAGGLHEQYF.

This sequence joins TRBV27 and TRBJ2-3; D unclear. Trimming shortened V by 0 bases and J by 10 bases, and 14 bases separated the two germline ends. Germline CDR1 and CDR2: MNHEY and SMNVEV (reference sequence). The CDR3 is 14 residues long. The CDR3 DNA sequence: TGTGCCAGCAGTTTATCATGGAGAAGTGAGGCGCAGTATTTT. Translated: CASSLSWRSEAQYF.

This sequence joins TRBV5-1 and TRBJ2-7, with D maybe TRBD1 (5 bases). V lost 0 bases, J lost 4 bases, and 8 bases lay in between. The length of the CDR3 is 13 residues. CDR1 SGHRS and CDR2 YFSETQ come from the germline V gene. The CDR3 loop reads CASSLAGQYEQYF. The CDR3 bases are TGCGCCAGCAGCTTGGCAGGGCAATACGAGCAGTACTTC.

V and J are TRBV7-9 and TRBJ2-7; weak D call: TRBD1 (5 bases). The V gene lost 5 bases and the J gene lost 0 bases, with 17 bases spanning the gap. This CDR3 comprises 16 residues. Per germline, CDR1 SEHNR and CDR2 FQNEAQ (reference sequence). In DNA, the CDR3 is TGTGCCAGCAGCCCTAGGGGCTTGGGCAGCTCCTACGAGCAGTACTTC. Translated, it gives CASSPRGLGSSYEQYF.

The V and J genes are TRBV3-1 (or the pseudogene TRBV3-2) and TRBJ1-1, with a tentative D call TRBD1 (5 bases). V was cut by 6 bases and J by 0 bases, with 14 bases left in between. Germline CDR1 LGHDT, CDR2 YNNKEL (reference sequence). The CDR3 is 15 residues long. CDR3 DNA sequence: TGTGCCAGCAGAAGGGGTTCTCGGGTGAACACTGAAGCTTTCTTT. It yields the protein CASRRGSRVNTEAFF.

This chain joins TRBV4-3 and TRBJ1-2; no reliable D call. CDR1 and CDR2 from the germline V gene are LGHNA and YSLEER. This CDR3 is 16 amino acids long. Trimming removed 4 bases from V and 7 bases from J, with 22 bases in between. The CDR3 DNA is TGCGCCAGCAGCCCTACCATCAGTCTAGACGGCCGTGGCTACACCTTC. This codes for CASSPTISLDGRGYTF.

The V gene is TRBV7-9, the J gene TRBJ1-2; 9 bases match TRBD1. V was pared by 6 bases and J by 4 bases, with 21 bases of the junction left unmatched. There are 19 residues in the CDR3. Germline V gene data show CDR1 as SEHNR and CDR2 as FQNEAQ (reference sequence). CDR3 in amino acids: CASRHNSPGQGPRTYGYTF. The CDR3 DNA is TGTGCCAGCAGACATAATAGCCCGGGACAGGGACCGAGGACCTATGGCTACACCTTC.

This clone was observed a few times. The chain has TRBV28 and TRBJ1-3; 10 positions agree with TRBD1. Trimming took 4 bases from V and 0 from J; bases not matched to a gene: 3. Per germline, CDR1 MDHEN and CDR2 SYDVKM. CDR3 length equals 16 residues. The CDR3 coding sequence is TGTGCCAGCAGTTCTGGACAGGGGGTCTCTGGAAACACCATATATTTT. As protein: CASSSGQGVSGNTIYF.

The chain has TRBV13 and TRBJ2-7, with 8 bases fitting TRBD1. Germline lookup yields CDR1 PRHDT and CDR2 FYEKMQ (reference sequence). V dropped 5 bases and J dropped 6; count of bases not matched to a gene: 6. The CDR3 runs to 13 residues. The CDR3 bases are TGTGCCAGCAGCGCGGGTCAGGGGGCCGAGCAGTACTTC. Translated, it gives CASSAGQGAEQYF.

The chain combines TRBV7-9 with TRBJ1-6; 7 nucleotides agree with TRBD1. Germline-derived CDR1 and CDR2 are SEHNR and FQNEAQ (reference sequence). The CDR3 spans 17 residues. Trimming removed 5 bases from V and 2 bases from J; junction bases left unmatched: 9. The chain's CDR3 is CASSARDSLTYNSPLHF. As DNA, the CDR3 is TGTGCCAGCAGCGCCCGGGACAGCCTTACCTATAATTCACCCCTCCACTTT.

The rearrangement links TRBV6-2 or TRBV6-3 to TRBJ1-6; D is perhaps TRBD1 (6 bases). The CDR3 spans 15 residues. CDR1 is MNHEY and CDR2 is SVGEGT in the germline V gene. Trimming shortened V by 4 bases and J by 7 bases, and 14 bases separated the two germline ends. CDR3 bases: TGTGCCAGCAGTTCAGTATTCAGGGGAAATTCACCCCTCCACTTT. It specifies CASSSVFRGNSPLHF.